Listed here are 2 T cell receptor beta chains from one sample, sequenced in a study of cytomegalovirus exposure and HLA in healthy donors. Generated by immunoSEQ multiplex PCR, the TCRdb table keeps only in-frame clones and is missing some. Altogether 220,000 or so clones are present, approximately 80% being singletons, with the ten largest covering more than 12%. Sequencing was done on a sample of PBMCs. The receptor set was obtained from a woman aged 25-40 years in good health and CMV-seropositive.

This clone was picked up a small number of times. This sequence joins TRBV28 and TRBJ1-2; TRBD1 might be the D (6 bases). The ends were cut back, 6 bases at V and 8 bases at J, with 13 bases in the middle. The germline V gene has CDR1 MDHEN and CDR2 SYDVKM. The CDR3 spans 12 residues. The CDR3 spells CASSQGQLGYTF. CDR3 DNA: TGTGCCAGCAGCCAGGGGCAACTGGGCTACACCTTC.

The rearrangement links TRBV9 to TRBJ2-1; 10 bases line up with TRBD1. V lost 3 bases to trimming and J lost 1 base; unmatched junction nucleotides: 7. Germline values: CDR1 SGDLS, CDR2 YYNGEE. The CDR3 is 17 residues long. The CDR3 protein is CASSGTGGVASYNEQFF. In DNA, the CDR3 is TGTGCCAGCAGCGGGACAGGGGGTGTTGCGTCCTACAATGAGCAGTTCTTC.